This T cell receptor beta chain was found in a study of blood T cell repertoires in COVID-19. Study background: COVID-19 samples from acute and convalescent phases originated in the United States, Italy and Spain. T cells, B-cell-depleted T cells, or PBMCs supplied cDNA or gDNA.

Germline loops: CDR1 KGHSH, CDR2 LQKENI. The CDR3 consists of 14 residues. V lost 0 bases to trimming and J lost 0 bases, with 5 bases between them. Methods used by the authors: Estimates of nucleated cell counts were drawn from the amplification of reference gene primers. The repertoire was sequenced with immunoSEQ multiplex PCR; TCRdb's copy has only in-frame clones and lacks some. D and trimming were read from the DNA, whereas the V and J calls and clone size are those reported in that table. The top ten clones hold more than 8.5% of a sample with about 260,000 clones, 88% of them seen once. Followed longitudinally, the Seattle patients had been enrolled during active infection.

The clonotype was recovered from a woman between 65 and 79 years old with COVID-19, enrolled during active disease. The chain joins TRBV18 to TRBJ2-5; TRBD1 is a possible D gene (5 bases). Sequenced: peripheral blood. CDR3 DNA sequence: TGTGCCAGCTCACCACCAGGGGACCAAGAGACCCAGTACTTC. Amino acids: CASSPPGDQETQYF.